Listed below are T cell receptor beta chains from one sample, sequenced in a study of blood T cell repertoires in COVID-19. Method: immunoSEQ multiplex PCR; TCRdb's copy keeps in-frame clones and lacks some. The top ten clones hold nearly 6.5% of a sample with some 260,000 clones, 87% of them seen once. Sequenced input: PBMCs or T cells enriched from blood (not recorded which). The source is a woman aged 25 to 39 with acute COVID-19. CDR3s include the opening cysteine and the closing phenylalanine or tryptophan. The D gene is left open where the match is weak. Where a row states a size, it is once, few, many or the class of an expanded clone; other rows omit it.

D,size,J,V,DNA,CDR3
.,few,TRBJ1-1,TRBV29-1,TGCAGCGTTTCAGGGTTCACTGAAGCTTTCTTT,CSVSGFTEAFF
TRBD1,.,TRBJ2-6,TRBV18,TGTGCCAGCTCACCCGCTCTTACAGGGGCTTTCGTTGCCGGGGCCAACGTCCTGACTTTC,CASSPALTGAFVAGANVLTF
TRBD1,.,TRBJ2-2,TRBV29-1,TGCAGCACCTGGACAGGGGGGAGCGGGGAGCTGTTTTTT,CSTWTGGSGELFF
TRBD1,few,TRBJ2-5,TRBV12-3/TRBV12-4,TGTGCCAGCAGTGGGACAGGGCTGAGGACCCAGTACTTC,CASSGTGLRTQYF
TRBD2,.,TRBJ2-3,TRBV3-1/TRBV3-2,TGTGCCAGCAGCCAGTACAGACTAGCGGGACACACAGATACGCAGTATTTT,CASSQYRLAGHTDTQYF
.,.,TRBJ2-7,TRBV30,TGTGCCTGGGCGCCCTCTGACAGGACCCTCTACGAGCAGTACTTC,CAWAPSDRTLYEQYF
TRBD2,.,TRBJ2-3,TRBV9,TGTGCCAGCAGCGTAGGACTAGCGGGGGGGTATAGCACAGATACGCAGTATTTT,CASSVGLAGGYSTDTQYF
TRBD1,.,TRBJ2-7,TRBV3-1/TRBV3-2,TGTGCCAGCAGTCTTTCCCCGGTAGGGGGCAATAGGGACGAGCAGTACTTC,CASSLSPVGGNRDEQYF
TRBD2,few,TRBJ2-4,TRBV5-1,TGCGCCAGCAGCCGGGAGGGAGTAGCCAAAAACATTCAGTACTTC,CASSREGVAKNIQYF
.,.,TRBJ1-2,TRBV28,TGTGCCAGCAGTTTAACAGACTATGGCTACACCTTC,CASSLTDYGYTF
.,.,TRBJ1-2,TRBV4-3,TGCGCCAGCAGCCAAGATAATCCAGAATACTATGGCTACACCTTC,CASSQDNPEYYGYTF
.,few,TRBJ2-3,TRBV11-2,TGTGCCAGCCTCGGGGCAGATACGCAGTATTTT,CASLGADTQYF
.,many,TRBJ1-1,TRBV27,TGTGCCAGCAGTTTCCTCAGGAACACTGAAGCTTTCTTT,CASSFLRNTEAFF
.,.,TRBJ1-1,TRBV28,TGTGCCAGCAGGGGGGATTGGGGGGTTGAAGCTGAAGCTTTCTTT,CASRGDWGVEAEAFF
.,.,TRBJ2-5,TRBV7-9,TGTGCCAGCAGCTTACTCGGTCAGAGACTCCAACAAGAGACCCAGTACTTC,CASSLLGQRLQQETQYF
.,.,TRBJ1-2,TRBV11-3,TGTGCCAGCAGCCTCATCAACGCAGTCCTCTTCTATGGCTACACCTTC,CASSLINAVLFYGYTF
.,.,TRBJ1-5,TRBV2,TGTGCCAGCAGTGAACTCCAGTCCAATCAGCCCCAGCATTTT,CASSELQSNQPQHF
.,.,TRBJ2-3,TRBV6-5,TGTGCCAGCAGTCTATCGACAAGCAGCACAGATACGCAGTATTTT,CASSLSTSSTDTQYF
.,once,TRBJ2-5,TRBV5-1,TGCGCCAGCAGCTTGGACGAAGCCTCTCCCACCGAGACCCAGTACTTC,CASSLDEASPTETQYF
.,.,TRBJ1-4,TRBV15,TGTGCCACCAGCAGACACGGGTTGAGGGAAAAACTGTTTTTT,CATSRHGLREKLFF
.,.,TRBJ1-6,TRBV5-6,TGTGCCAGCAGCTTGGGTATCCGGGAGGGTTCACCCCTCCACTTT,CASSLGIREGSPLHF
.,.,TRBJ1-2,TRBV12-5,TGTGCTAGTGGTTTACCCTCGGGGGGCGCGAGGGGCTACACCTTC,CASGLPSGGARGYTF
.,.,TRBJ2-1,TRBV12-3/TRBV12-4,TGTGCCAGCGGGCGGGACGGCAGGGATGAGCAGTTCTTC,CASGRDGRDEQFF
.,.,TRBJ2-6,TRBV20-1,TGCAGTGCTAGTGGCAGGGGTACTGAAGGGGCCAACGTCCTGACTTTC,CSASGRGTEGANVLTF
TRBD1,.,TRBJ1-5,TRBV28,TGTGCCAGTCAGGGGGGCAATCAGCCCCAGCATTTT,CASQGGNQPQHF
TRBD2,once,TRBJ2-1,TRBV19,TGTGCCAGTAGTATGCAAGCGGGGGGAGTCTCCTACAATGAGCAGTTCTTC,CASSMQAGGVSYNEQFF
.,once,TRBJ2-3,TRBV7-9,TGTGCCAGCAGCTGGATAAGGGGTGATGGCACAGATACGCAGTATTTT,CASSWIRGDGTDTQYF
TRBD1,.,TRBJ1-3,TRBV5-1,TGCGCCAGCAGCTTCTCGGGCAGGGGGCCTGGAAACACCATATATTTT,CASSFSGRGPGNTIYF
.,.,TRBJ1-5,TRBV6-2/TRBV6-3,TGTGCCAGCAGTGCGACAGGACGGCATCAGCCCCAGCATTTT,CASSATGRHQPQHF
.,.,TRBJ1-4,TRBV27,TGTGCCAGCAAGTCGCGAACTAATGAAAAACTGTTTTTT,CASKSRTNEKLFF
.,.,TRBJ2-6,TRBV5-4,TGTGCCAGCAGCTTGGGAGGCGGCTCTGGGGCCAACGTCCTGACTTTC,CASSLGGGSGANVLTF
.,.,TRBJ2-1,TRBV4-1,TGCGCCAGCAGCCCCCGAGAGCAACCAACCCCCAATGAGCAGTTCTTC,CASSPREQPTPNEQFF
TRBD1,.,TRBJ2-7,TRBV2,TGTGCCAGCAGCGTGATGACAGGGGGGGATGGCGAGCAGTACTTC,CASSVMTGGDGEQYF
.,.,TRBJ1-5,TRBV10-3,TGTGCCATCAGGGGAGGGGCGGGGGTGCCCCAGCATTTT,CAIRGGAGVPQHF
.,.,TRBJ2-7,TRBV29-1,TGCAGCGTTGAAGCGCAGGGTTTGCAGTACTTC,CSVEAQGLQYF
TRBD1,.,TRBJ1-2,TRBV5-4,TGTGCCAGCAGCTTGTCGGCAGGGGGATTTCCTAACTATGGCTACACCTTC,CASSLSAGGFPNYGYTF
TRBD1,once,TRBJ2-5,TRBV6-2/TRBV6-3,TGTGCCAGCAGTTACTCGAGGACAGGGGGCTCGTACCAAGAGACCCAGTACTTC,CASSYSRTGGSYQETQYF
.,.,TRBJ2-6,TRBV21-1,TGTGCCAGCAGCAAAATAGGGGACAGGAATAAGTCGGCGTCGGGGGCCAACGTCCTGACTTTC,CASSKIGDRNKSASGANVLTF
.,.,TRBJ1-1,TRBV24-1,TGTGCCACCAGTGATATGACAGGTTACACTGAAGCTTTCTTT,CATSDMTGYTEAFF
TRBD2,.,TRBJ2-1,TRBV7-9,TGTGCCAGCAGCTTAGGGGGACTAGCGGGAAACAATGAGCAGTTCTTC,CASSLGGLAGNNEQFF
TRBD1,.,TRBJ2-7,TRBV7-3,TGTGCCAGCAGCCCGACGGGGACAGGGGACTACGAGCAGTACTTC,CASSPTGTGDYEQYF